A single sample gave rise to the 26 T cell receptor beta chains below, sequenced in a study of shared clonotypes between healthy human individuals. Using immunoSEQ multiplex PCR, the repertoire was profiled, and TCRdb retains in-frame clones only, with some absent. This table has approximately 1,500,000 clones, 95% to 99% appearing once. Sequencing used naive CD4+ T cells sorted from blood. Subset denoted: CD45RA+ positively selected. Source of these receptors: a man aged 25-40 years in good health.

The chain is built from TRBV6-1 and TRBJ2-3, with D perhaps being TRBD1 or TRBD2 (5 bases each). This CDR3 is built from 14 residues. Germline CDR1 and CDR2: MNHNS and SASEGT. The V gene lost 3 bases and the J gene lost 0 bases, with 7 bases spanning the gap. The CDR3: CASSDRESTDTQYF. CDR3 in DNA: TGTGCCAGCAGTGACAGGGAGAGCACAGATACGCAGTATTTT.

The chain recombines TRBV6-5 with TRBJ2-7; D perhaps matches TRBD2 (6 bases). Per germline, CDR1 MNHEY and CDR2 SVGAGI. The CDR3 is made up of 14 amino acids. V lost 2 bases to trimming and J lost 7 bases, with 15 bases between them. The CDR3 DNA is TGTGCCAGCAGTTACAGGGACCTCGGGGGAGAGCAGTACTTC. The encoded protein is CASSYRDLGGEQYF.

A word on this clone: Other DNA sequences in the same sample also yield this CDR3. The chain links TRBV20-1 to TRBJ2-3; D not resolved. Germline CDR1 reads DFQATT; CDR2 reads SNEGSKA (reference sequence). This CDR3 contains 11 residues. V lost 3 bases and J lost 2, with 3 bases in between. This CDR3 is CSASYTDTQYF. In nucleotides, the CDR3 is TGCAGTGCTAGTTACACAGATACGCAGTATTTT.

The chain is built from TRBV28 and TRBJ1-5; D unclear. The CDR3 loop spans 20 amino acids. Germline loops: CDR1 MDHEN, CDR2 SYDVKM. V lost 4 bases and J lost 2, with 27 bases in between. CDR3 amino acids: CASSSQRQKQLMAGNQPQHF. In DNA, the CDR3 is TGTGCCAGCAGTTCACAACGCCAGAAACAACTCATGGCGGGCAATCAGCCCCAGCATTTT.

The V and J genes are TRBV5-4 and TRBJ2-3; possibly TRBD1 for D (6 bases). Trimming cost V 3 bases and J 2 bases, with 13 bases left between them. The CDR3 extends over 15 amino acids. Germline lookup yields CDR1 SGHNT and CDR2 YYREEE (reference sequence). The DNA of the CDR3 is TGTGCCAGCAGCTGGTACAGGGAGAACACAGATACGCAGTATTTT. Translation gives CASSWYRENTDTQYF.

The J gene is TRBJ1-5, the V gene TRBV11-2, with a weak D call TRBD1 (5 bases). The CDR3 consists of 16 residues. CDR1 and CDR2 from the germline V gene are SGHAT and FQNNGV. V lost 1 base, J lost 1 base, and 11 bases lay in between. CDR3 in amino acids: CASSLGDGLSNQPQHF. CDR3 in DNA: TGTGCCAGCAGCTTAGGGGACGGGTTAAGCAATCAGCCCCAGCATTTT.

The CDR3 protein is CASTTSGSYEQYF. The CDR3 DNA sequence: TGCGCCAGCACGACTAGCGGGAGCTACGAGCAGTACTTC. The V gene is TRBV10-2, the J gene TRBJ2-7; 12 bases agree with TRBD2. The CDR3 sequence is 13 residues long. The germline gives CDR1 WSHSY, CDR2 SAAADI. V shed 7 bases, J shed 3 bases, and the junction held 1 base outside the gene matches.

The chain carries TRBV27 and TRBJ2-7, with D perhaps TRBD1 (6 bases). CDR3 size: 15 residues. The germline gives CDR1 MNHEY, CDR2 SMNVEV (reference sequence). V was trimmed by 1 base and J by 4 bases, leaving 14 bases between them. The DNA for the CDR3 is TGTGCCAGCAGTTTATACAGGGTCCCCTCTTACGAGCAGTACTTC. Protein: CASSLYRVPSYEQYF.

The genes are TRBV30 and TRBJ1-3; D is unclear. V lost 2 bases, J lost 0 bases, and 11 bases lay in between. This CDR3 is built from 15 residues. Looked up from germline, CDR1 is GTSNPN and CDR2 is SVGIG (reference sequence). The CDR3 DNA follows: TGTGCCTGGAGTACAACTCCGAGCTCTGGAAACACCATATATTTT. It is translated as CAWSTTPSSGNTIYF.

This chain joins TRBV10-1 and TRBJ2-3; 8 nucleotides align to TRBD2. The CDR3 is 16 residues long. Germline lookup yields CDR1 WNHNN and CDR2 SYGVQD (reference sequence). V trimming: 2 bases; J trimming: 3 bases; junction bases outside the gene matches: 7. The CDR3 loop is CASSEGASGSTDTQYF. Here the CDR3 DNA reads TGCGCCAGCAGTGAGGGTGCTAGCGGGTCGACAGATACGCAGTATTTT.

The CDR3 protein is CASSPGTSGYEQYF. Written as DNA, the CDR3 is TGTGCCAGCAGCCCCGGGACTAGCGGATACGAGCAGTACTTC. The genes are TRBV11-3 and TRBJ2-7, with 11 bases aligning to TRBD2. The CDR3 sequence is 14 residues long. Trimming at V came to 5 bases and at J to 4 bases, leaving 4 bases not matched to a gene. CDR1 is SGHNT, CDR2 YENEEA, per germline.

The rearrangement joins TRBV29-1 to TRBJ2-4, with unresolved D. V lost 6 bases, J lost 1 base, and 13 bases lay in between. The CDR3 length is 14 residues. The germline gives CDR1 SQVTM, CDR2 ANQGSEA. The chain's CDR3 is CSVVIPGAKNIQYF. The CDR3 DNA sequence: TGCAGCGTCGTTATCCCGGGCGCCAAAAACATTCAGTACTTC.

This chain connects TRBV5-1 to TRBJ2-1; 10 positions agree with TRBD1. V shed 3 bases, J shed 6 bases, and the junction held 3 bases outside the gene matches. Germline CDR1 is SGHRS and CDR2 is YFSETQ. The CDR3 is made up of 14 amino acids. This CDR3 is CASSSGQGFNEQFF. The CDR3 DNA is TGCGCCAGCAGCTCGGGACAGGGGTTCAATGAGCAGTTCTTC.

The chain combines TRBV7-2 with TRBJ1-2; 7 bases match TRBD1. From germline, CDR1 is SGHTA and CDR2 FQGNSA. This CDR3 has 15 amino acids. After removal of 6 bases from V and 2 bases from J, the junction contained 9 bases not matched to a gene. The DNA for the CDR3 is TGTGCCAGCAGGCAAGCAGGGGGTGACAACTATGGCTACACCTTC. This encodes CASRQAGGDNYGYTF. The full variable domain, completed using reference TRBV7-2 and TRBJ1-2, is GAGVSQSPSNKVTEKGKDVELRCDPISGHTALYWYRQSLGQGLEFLIYFQGNSAPDKSGLPSDRFSAERTGGSVSTLTIQRTQQEDSAVYLCASRQAGGDNYGYTFGSGTRLTVV.

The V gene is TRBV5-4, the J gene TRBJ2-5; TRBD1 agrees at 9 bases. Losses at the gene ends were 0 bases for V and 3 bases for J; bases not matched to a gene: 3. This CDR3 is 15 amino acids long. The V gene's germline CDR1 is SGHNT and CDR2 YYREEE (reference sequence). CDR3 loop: CASSLAGDREETQYF. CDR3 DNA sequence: TGTGCCAGCAGCTTGGCCGGGGACAGGGAAGAGACCCAGTACTTC.

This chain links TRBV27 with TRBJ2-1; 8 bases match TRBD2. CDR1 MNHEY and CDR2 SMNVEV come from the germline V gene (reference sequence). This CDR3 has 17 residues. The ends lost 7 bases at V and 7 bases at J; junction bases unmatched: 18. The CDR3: CASTREGGRLSTNEQFF. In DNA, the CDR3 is TGTGCCAGCACCCGGGAGGGCGGGCGACTCTCAACTAATGAGCAGTTCTTC.

CDR3 nucleotide sequence: TGTGCCGCTGACAGGGGGCGGTCCGGGGAGCTGTTTTTT. It encodes CAADRGRSGELFF. This sequence joins TRBV15 and TRBJ2-2; 10 bases line up with TRBD1. The V gene end was trimmed by 11 bases and the J gene end by 6 bases; junction bases not matched to a gene: 6. The V gene's germline CDR1 is LNHNV and CDR2 YYDKDF (reference sequence). The CDR3 spans 13 residues.

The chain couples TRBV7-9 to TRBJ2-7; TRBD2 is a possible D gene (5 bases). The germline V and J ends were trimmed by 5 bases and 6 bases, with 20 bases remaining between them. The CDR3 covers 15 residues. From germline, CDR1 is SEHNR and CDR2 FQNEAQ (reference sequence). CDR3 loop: CASSLGVTLPGEQYF. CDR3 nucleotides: TGTGCCAGCAGCCTCGGGGTCACACTCCCTGGCGAGCAGTACTTC.

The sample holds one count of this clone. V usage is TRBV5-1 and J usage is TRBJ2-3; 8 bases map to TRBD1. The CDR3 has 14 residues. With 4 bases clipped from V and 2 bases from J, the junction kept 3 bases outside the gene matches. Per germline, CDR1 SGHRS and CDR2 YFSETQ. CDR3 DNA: TGCGCCAGCAGCCGGGGACAGGCCACAGATACGCAGTATTTT. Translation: CASSRGQATDTQYF.

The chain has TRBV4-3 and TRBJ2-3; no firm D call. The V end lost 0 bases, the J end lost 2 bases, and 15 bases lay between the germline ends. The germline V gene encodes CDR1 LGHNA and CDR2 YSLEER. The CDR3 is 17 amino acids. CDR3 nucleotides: TGCGCCAGCAGCCAAGATGCTTTACTGGTCCACACAGATACGCAGTATTTT. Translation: CASSQDALLVHTDTQYF.

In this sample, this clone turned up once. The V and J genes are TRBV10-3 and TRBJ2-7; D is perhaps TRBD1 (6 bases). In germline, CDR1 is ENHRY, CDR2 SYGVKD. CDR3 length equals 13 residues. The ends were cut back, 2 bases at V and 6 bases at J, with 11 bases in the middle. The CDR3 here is CAISEAGALEQYF. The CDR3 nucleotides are TGTGCCATCAGTGAGGCAGGGGCTCTCGAGCAGTACTTC.

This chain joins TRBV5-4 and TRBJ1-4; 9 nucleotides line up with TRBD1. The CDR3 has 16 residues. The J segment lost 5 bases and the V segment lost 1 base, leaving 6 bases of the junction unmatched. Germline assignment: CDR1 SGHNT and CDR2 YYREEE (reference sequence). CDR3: CASSLFKTGGNEKLFF. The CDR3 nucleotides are TGTGCCAGCAGCTTGTTTAAGACAGGGGGGAATGAAAAACTGTTTTTT.

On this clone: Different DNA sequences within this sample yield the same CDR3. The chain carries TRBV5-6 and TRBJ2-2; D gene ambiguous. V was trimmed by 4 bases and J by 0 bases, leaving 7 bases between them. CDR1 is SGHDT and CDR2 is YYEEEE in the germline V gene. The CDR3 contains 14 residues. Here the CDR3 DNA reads TGTGCCAGCAGCCAGATTGCGAACACCGGGGAGCTGTTTTTT. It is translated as CASSQIANTGELFF.

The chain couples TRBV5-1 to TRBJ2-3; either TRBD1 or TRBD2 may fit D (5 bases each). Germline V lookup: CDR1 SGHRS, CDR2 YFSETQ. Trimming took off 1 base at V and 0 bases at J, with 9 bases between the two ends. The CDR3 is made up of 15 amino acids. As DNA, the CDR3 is TGCGCCAGCAGCTTGCCAGGGACCAGCACAGATACGCAGTATTTT. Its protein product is CASSLPGTSTDTQYF.

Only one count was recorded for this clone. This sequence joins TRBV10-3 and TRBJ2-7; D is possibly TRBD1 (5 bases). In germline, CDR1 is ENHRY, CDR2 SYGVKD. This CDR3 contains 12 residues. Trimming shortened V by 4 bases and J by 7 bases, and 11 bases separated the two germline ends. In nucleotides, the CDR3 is TGTGCCATCAGTGGGGGCCTGCGAGAGCAGTACTTC. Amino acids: CAISGGLREQYF.

Here the CDR3 reads CASSQLDREAYEQYF. In DNA form, the CDR3 reads TGTGCCAGCAGCCAATTAGACAGGGAAGCCTACGAGCAGTACTTC. J is TRBJ2-7 and V is TRBV5-4; 7 bases fit TRBD1. V trimming: 4 bases; J trimming: 2 bases; junction bases outside the gene matches: 9. The germline CDR1 and CDR2 sequences are SGHNT and YYREEE (reference sequence). This CDR3 contains 15 residues.